The 27 T cell receptor beta chains given below trace back to one sample, sequenced in a study of cytomegalovirus exposure and HLA in healthy donors. Primers: 60 Vbeta forward and 13 Jbeta reverse. Clones were read by immunoSEQ multiplex PCR, and TCRdb kept only the in-frame ones, dropping some. The sample lists around 100,000 clones, approximately 80% occurring once. The sample comprised PBMCs. The receptor source for this set is a woman in her thirties or forties in good health and CMV-seropositive.

This rearrangement joins TRBV28 to TRBJ2-3, with D possibly TRBD2 on 6 matching bases. Between the trimmed V and J ends, which lost 3 bases and 0 bases, there was a span of 10 bases. CDR1 is MDHEN, CDR2 SYDVKM, per germline. The CDR3 consists of 15 residues. CDR3 residues: CASSFLATSTDTQYF. CDR3 coding DNA: TGTGCCAGCAGTTTCCTAGCGACAAGCACAGATACGCAGTATTTT.

V is TRBV5-1 and J is TRBJ2-7; D is perhaps TRBD2 (6 bases). Trimming stripped 4 bases from V and 4 bases from J, with 12 bases between. Germline V gene sequence: CDR1 SGHRS, CDR2 YFSETQ. The CDR3 runs 13 residues. The CDR3 protein is CASSQGLFYEQYF. Here the CDR3 DNA reads TGCGCCAGCAGCCAAGGACTATTTTACGAGCAGTACTTC.

The chain uses TRBV2 and TRBJ2-3; D unresolved. Trimming pared 2 bases from V and 2 bases from J, leaving 11 bases between. Germline V lookup: CDR1 SNHLY, CDR2 FYNNEI. This CDR3 has 15 amino acids. CDR3 DNA sequence: TGTGCCAGCAGTGAAACTTGGCAGGTCACAGATACGCAGTATTTT. Translation: CASSETWQVTDTQYF.

The chain carries TRBV6-5 and TRBJ1-5; 8 nucleotides agree with TRBD1. The CDR3 extends over 14 amino acids. J gave up 4 bases and V 6 bases, and 5 bases lay outside the gene matches. Germline assignment: CDR1 MNHEY and CDR2 SVGAGI. The CDR3 DNA reads as TGTGCCAGCAGGGGAACAGGGGGTAATCAGCCCCAGCATTTT. Its translation is CASRGTGGNQPQHF.

The chain links TRBV28 to TRBJ2-1; TRBD2 agrees at 7 bases. CDR3 size: 16 residues. V lost 4 bases, J lost 5 bases, and 11 bases stayed unmatched. Germline lookup yields CDR1 MDHEN and CDR2 SYDVKM. The CDR3: CASSSSSGTGDNEQFF. In DNA form, the CDR3 reads TGTGCCAGCAGTTCCAGCAGCGGGACCGGGGACAATGAGCAGTTCTTC.

The rearrangement uses TRBV5-1 and TRBJ2-1, with D maybe TRBD1 (5 bases). CDR3 length: 15 amino acids. The germline V and J ends were trimmed by 0 bases and 2 bases, with 9 bases remaining between them. From germline, CDR1 is SGHRS and CDR2 YFSETQ. The chain's CDR3 is CASSLAAGPYNEQFF. Here the CDR3 DNA reads TGCGCCAGCAGCTTGGCGGCAGGGCCCTACAATGAGCAGTTCTTC.

This clone has only one observation. The J gene is TRBJ1-4, the V gene TRBV15; TRBD1 matches 8 bases. This CDR3 is 15 amino acids long. Germline V gene lookup returns CDR1 LNHNV and CDR2 YYDKDF (reference sequence). The J segment lost 8 bases and the V segment lost 6 bases, leaving 11 bases of the junction unmatched. The CDR3 DNA reads TGTGCCACCAGTCTTCCCGGGACAGGCGGGGAAAAACTGTTTTTT. The encoded protein is CATSLPGTGGEKLFF.

The chain has TRBV7-8 and TRBJ2-3; 12 bases align to TRBD2. CDR1 and CDR2 (germline): SGHVS, FQNEAQ. The CDR3 totals 19 residues. V dropped 1 base and J dropped 1; count of bases not matched to a gene: 9. The CDR3 protein is CASSLGFLAGGRGTDTQYF. The CDR3 nucleotides are TGTGCCAGCAGCTTAGGTTTTCTAGCGGGAGGGCGGGGCACAGATACGCAGTATTTT.

This chain joins TRBV6-6 and TRBJ2-3; 10 positions agree with TRBD2. The CDR3 length is 14 residues. In germline, CDR1 is MNHNY, CDR2 SVGAGI (reference sequence). The V and J ends lost 5 bases and 6 bases, in that order; junction bases with no gene match: 5. The CDR3 DNA is TGTGCCAGCAGTCACCTAGCGGGAGCGGATACGCAGTATTTT. Amino acid sequence: CASSHLAGADTQYF.

The chain is built from TRBV4-1 and TRBJ2-7, with 9 positions matching TRBD1. CDR3 size: 15 residues. Germline V gives CDR1 MGHRA, CDR2 YSYEKL. The V gene end was trimmed by 1 base and the J gene end by 3 bases; junction bases not matched to a gene: 4. The CDR3 DNA sequence: TGCGCCAGCAGCCAAGTCGGGACAGGGCGCTACGAGCAGTACTTC. Encoded protein: CASSQVGTGRYEQYF.

The chain combines TRBV11-3 with TRBJ2-1; D possibly corresponds to TRBD2 (5 bases). CDR1 is SGHNT, CDR2 YENEEA, per germline. This CDR3 has 13 amino acids. V was cut by 5 bases and J by 5 bases, with 10 bases left in between. In nucleotides, the CDR3 is TGTGCCAGCAGCCTCCGGGAAGACAATGAGCAGTTCTTC. It specifies CASSLREDNEQFF.

The rearrangement links TRBV29-1 to TRBJ1-4, with 7 bases identical to TRBD1. CDR1 and CDR2 from the germline V gene are SQVTM and ANQGSEA. V was clipped by 6 bases and J by 4 bases; unmatched bases: 5. The CDR3 is 13 amino acids. CDR3 in DNA: TGCAGCGTCCCGGGACAGCTTAATGAAAAACTGTTTTTT. Translating it yields CSVPGQLNEKLFF.

The chain uses TRBV2 and TRBJ2-7; 7 nucleotides agree with TRBD2. J gave up 2 bases and V 3 bases, and 10 bases lay outside the gene matches. Germline assignment: CDR1 SNHLY and CDR2 FYNNEI. The CDR3 has 16 residues. The CDR3 spells CASSDLGWGGTYEQYF. DNA of the CDR3: TGTGCCAGCAGTGATCTGGGCTGGGGGGGTACCTACGAGCAGTACTTC.

The rearrangement joins TRBV15 to TRBJ2-5; 9 bases match TRBD2. Trimming cost V 4 bases and J 4 bases; bases outside gene matches: 7. The CDR3 spans 15 residues. CDR1 LNHNV and CDR2 YYDKDF come from the germline V gene (reference sequence). As DNA, the CDR3 is TGTGCCACCAGCATTGGTAGCGGGGGTGGAGAGACCCAGTACTTC. It specifies CATSIGSGGGETQYF.

This clone was detected only a few times. The CDR3 protein is CASSWDRGGYGYTF. The CDR3 DNA follows: TGTGCCAGCAGTTGGGACAGGGGAGGATATGGCTACACCTTC. The V call is TRBV27, the J call TRBJ1-2; 10 bases line up with TRBD1. The CDR3 loop spans 14 amino acids. With V trimmed by 4 bases and J by 5 bases, 4 bases remained unmatched. Germline values: CDR1 MNHEY, CDR2 SMNVEV (reference sequence).

The chain employs TRBV5-6 and TRBJ2-5; TRBD1 is a possible D gene (6 bases). The V end was cut by 4 bases, the J end by 4 bases, with 14 bases between. Per germline, CDR1 SGHDT and CDR2 YYEEEE. The CDR3 sequence is 14 residues long. The CDR3 spells CASSQPGQRETQYF. The CDR3 region has the DNA TGTGCCAGCAGCCAACCGGGACAAAGAGAGACCCAGTACTTC.

V and J are TRBV5-8 and TRBJ2-5; weak D call: TRBD2 (6 bases). V was cut by 0 bases and J by 9 bases, with 15 bases left in between. The CDR3 covers 14 residues. Looked up from germline, CDR1 is SGHTS and CDR2 is YDEGEE. The DNA for the CDR3 is TGTGCCAGCAGCTTGGGGGGGGATAAGAGCCCCCAGTACTTC. Translation: CASSLGGDKSPQYF.

V is TRBV14 and J is TRBJ1-2; D ambiguous. The CDR3 spans 13 residues. Between the trimmed V and J ends, which lost 2 bases and 3 bases, there was a span of 7 bases. Looked up from germline, CDR1 is SGHDN and CDR2 is FVKESK. The CDR3 loop is CASSQTTHYGYTF. In DNA form, the CDR3 reads TGTGCCAGCAGCCAAACTACGCACTATGGCTACACCTTC.

The count of this clone is one. The chain joins TRBV9 to TRBJ2-7, with a weak D call TRBD1 (5 bases). Per the germline V gene, CDR1 is SGDLS and CDR2 is YYNGEE. Trimming pared 6 bases from V and 4 bases from J, leaving 14 bases between. The length of the CDR3 is 13 residues. CDR3 loop: CASKTPGIYEQYF. CDR3 sequence (DNA): TGTGCCAGCAAAACGCCAGGGATTTACGAGCAGTACTTC. Supplemented by reference TRBV9 and TRBJ2-7, the full variable domain reads DSGVTQTPKHLITATGQRVTLRCSPRSGDLSVYWYQQSLDQGLQFLIQYYNGEERAKGNILERFSAQQFPDLHSELNLSSLELGDSALYFCASKTPGIYEQYFGPGTRLTVT.

This clone was picked up a small number of times. The chain couples TRBV5-1 to TRBJ2-1; TRBD1 agrees at 7 bases. The V segment lost 0 bases and the J segment 2 bases; nucleotides outside the gene matches: 5. The CDR3 length is 16 residues. Germline-derived CDR1 and CDR2 are SGHRS and YFSETQ. The CDR3 loop reads CASSLAGQRAYNEQFF. CDR3 sequence (DNA): TGCGCCAGCAGCTTGGCGGGACAGAGAGCCTACAATGAGCAGTTCTTC.

The rearrangement joins TRBV19 to TRBJ2-7; tentatively, D is TRBD2 (7 bases). Looked up from germline, CDR1 is LNHDA and CDR2 is SQIVND (reference sequence). The CDR3 runs to 14 residues. The V end was cut by 0 bases, the J end by 3 bases, with 9 bases between. In DNA, the CDR3 is TGTGCCAGTAGTATAGACGGGGGGCTCTACGAGCAGTACTTC. Translating it yields CASSIDGGLYEQYF.

This clone showed up just once. CDR3 coding DNA: TGTGCCAGCAGCCCACCGGGACTAGCGGATATCTCCTACGAGCAGTACTTC. Its protein product is CASSPPGLADISYEQYF. This chain joins TRBV11-3 and TRBJ2-7; the match to TRBD2 covers 11 bases. After removal of 5 bases from V and 0 bases from J, the junction contained 9 bases not matched to a gene. The CDR3 is made up of 17 amino acids. The V gene's germline CDR1 is SGHNT and CDR2 YENEEA.

The chain has TRBV27 and TRBJ2-7; weak D call: TRBD1 (5 bases). V lost 4 bases and J lost 4, with 8 bases in between. CDR3 length equals 12 residues. Germline lookup yields CDR1 MNHEY and CDR2 SMNVEV (reference sequence). The DNA for the CDR3 is TGTGCCAGCAGTTCCAGGGTTTACGAGCAGTACTTC. It yields the protein CASSSRVYEQYF.

CDR3 DNA sequence: TGCAGCGGGGGGACTAGCGGGAGTGCAGATACGCAGTATTTT. This encodes CSGGTSGSADTQYF. The J gene is TRBJ2-3, the V gene TRBV29-1; 14 bases align to TRBD2. The CDR3 sequence is 14 residues long. Germline CDR1 and CDR2: SQVTM and ANQGSEA. Trimming removed 7 bases from V and 4 bases from J; junction bases left unmatched: 4.

This chain links TRBV7-6 with TRBJ2-5, with TRBD2 matching 11 bases. V lost 7 bases and J lost 2; bases outside the gene matches: 12. The CDR3 runs to 17 residues. Germline V gene lookup returns CDR1 SGHVS and CDR2 FNYEAQ. CDR3 residues: CASTDPGLAERQETQYF. The CDR3 coding sequence is TGTGCCAGCACCGACCCGGGACTAGCGGAAAGACAAGAGACCCAGTACTTC.

DNA of the CDR3: TGTGCCAGCAGTGAAGCGACAGGAGGCTACGAGCAGTACTTC. Translated, it gives CASSEATGGYEQYF. V usage is TRBV6-1 and J usage is TRBJ2-7; maybe TRBD1 (6 bases). V was shortened by 0 bases and J by 3 bases, with 9 bases between the two germline ends. Germline V gene data show CDR1 as MNHNS and CDR2 as SASEGT. This CDR3 region has 14 residues.

This sequence joins TRBV6-5 and TRBJ2-1; 7 positions agree with TRBD2. CDR1 is MNHEY and CDR2 is SVGAGI in the germline V gene. The CDR3 loop spans 15 amino acids. Trimming took 4 bases from V and 7 from J; bases not matched to a gene: 10. The CDR3: CASSSVAGTTNEQFF. The DNA of the CDR3 is TGTGCCAGCAGTTCCGTAGCGGGTACTACTAATGAGCAGTTCTTC.